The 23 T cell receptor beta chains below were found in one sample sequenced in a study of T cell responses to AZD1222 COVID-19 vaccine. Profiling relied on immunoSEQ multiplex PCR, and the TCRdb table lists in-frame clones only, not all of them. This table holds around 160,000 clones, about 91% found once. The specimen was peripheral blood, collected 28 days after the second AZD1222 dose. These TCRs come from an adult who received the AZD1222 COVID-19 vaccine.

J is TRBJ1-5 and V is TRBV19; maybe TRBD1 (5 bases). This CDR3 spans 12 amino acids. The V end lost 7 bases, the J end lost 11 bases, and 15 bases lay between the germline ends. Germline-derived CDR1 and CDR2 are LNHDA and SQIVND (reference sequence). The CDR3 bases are TGTGCCAGTATGGGGACTGAGCGGGCCCAGCATTTT. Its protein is CASMGTERAQHF.

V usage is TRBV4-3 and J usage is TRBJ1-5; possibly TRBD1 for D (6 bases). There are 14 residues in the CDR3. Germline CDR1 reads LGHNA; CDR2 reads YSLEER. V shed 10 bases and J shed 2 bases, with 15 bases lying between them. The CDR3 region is CATRQAARNQPQHF. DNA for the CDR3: TGCGCCACCAGACAGGCTGCTCGCAATCAGCCCCAGCATTTT.

Here the CDR3 reads CASSQRLAGVEQYF. The CDR3 bases are TGTGCCAGCAGCCAAAGACTAGCGGGGGTCGAGCAGTACTTC. V gene TRBV14 combines with J gene TRBJ2-7; 12 nucleotides line up with TRBD2. The junction had 2 bases not matched to a gene; V was cut back by 2 bases and J by 6 bases. This CDR3 spans 14 amino acids. Germline V gene sequence: CDR1 SGHDN, CDR2 FVKESK. The whole variable domain, filled in from reference TRBV14 and TRBJ2-7, reads EAGVTQFPSHSVIEKGQTVTLRCDPISGHDNLYWYRRVMGKEIKFLLHFVKESKQDESGMPNNRFLAERTGGTYSTLKVQPAELEDSGVYFCASSQRLAGVEQYFGPGTRLTVT.

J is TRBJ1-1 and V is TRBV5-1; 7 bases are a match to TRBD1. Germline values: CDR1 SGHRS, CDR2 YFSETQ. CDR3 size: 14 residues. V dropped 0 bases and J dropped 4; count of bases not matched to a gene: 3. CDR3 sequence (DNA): TGCGCCAGCAGCTTGGAAACAGGGGCCACTGAAGCTTTCTTT. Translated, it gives CASSLETGATEAFF. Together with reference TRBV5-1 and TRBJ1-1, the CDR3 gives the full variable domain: KAGVTQTPRYLIKTRGQQVTLSCSPISGHRSVSWYQQTPGQGLQFLFEYFSETQRNKGNFPGRFSGRQFSNSRSEMNVSTLELGDSALYLCASSLETGATEAFFGQGTRLTVV.

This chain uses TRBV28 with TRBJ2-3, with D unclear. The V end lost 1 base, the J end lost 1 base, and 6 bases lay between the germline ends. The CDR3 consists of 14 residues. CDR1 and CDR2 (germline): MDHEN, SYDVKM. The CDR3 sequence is CASSLSPRTDTQYF. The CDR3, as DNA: TGTGCCAGCAGTTTATCCCCCCGCACAGATACGCAGTATTTT.

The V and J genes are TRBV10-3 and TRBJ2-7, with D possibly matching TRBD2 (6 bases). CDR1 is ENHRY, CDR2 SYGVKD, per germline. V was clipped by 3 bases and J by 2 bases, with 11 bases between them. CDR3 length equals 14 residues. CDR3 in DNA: TGTGCCATCAGTGATGCGGCGGGACCCTACGAGCAGTACTTC. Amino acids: CAISDAAGPYEQYF.

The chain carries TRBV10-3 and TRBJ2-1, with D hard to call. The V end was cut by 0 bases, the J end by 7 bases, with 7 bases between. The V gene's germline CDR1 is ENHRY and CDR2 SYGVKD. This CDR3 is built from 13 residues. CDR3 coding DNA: TGTGCCATCAGTGAGTCCGGTATTAATGAGCAGTTCTTC. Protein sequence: CAISESGINEQFF.

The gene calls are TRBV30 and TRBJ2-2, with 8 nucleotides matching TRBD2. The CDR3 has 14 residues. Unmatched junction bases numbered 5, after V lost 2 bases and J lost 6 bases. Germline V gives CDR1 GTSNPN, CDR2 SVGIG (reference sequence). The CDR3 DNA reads TGTGCCTGGAGTCTCCCGGGGGGGTCCGGGGAGCTGTTTTTT. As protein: CAWSLPGGSGELFF.

CDR3 nucleotides: TGTGCCAGCAGCATAGGGGCGGGACCGGCCGGTGAGCAGTTCTTC. It yields the protein CASSIGAGPAGEQFF. The chain joins TRBV5-4 to TRBJ2-1; possible D gene TRBD2, 6 bases. The ends were cut back, 4 bases at V and 9 bases at J, with 20 bases in the middle. The CDR3 is made up of 15 amino acids. Germline lookup yields CDR1 SGHNT and CDR2 YYREEE (reference sequence).

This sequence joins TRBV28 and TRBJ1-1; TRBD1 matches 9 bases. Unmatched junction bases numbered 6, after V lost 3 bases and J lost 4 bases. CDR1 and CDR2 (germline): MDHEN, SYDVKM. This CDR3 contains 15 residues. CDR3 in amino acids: CASSFPGQGPTEAFF. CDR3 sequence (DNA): TGTGCCAGCAGTTTCCCGGGACAGGGTCCCACTGAAGCTTTCTTT.

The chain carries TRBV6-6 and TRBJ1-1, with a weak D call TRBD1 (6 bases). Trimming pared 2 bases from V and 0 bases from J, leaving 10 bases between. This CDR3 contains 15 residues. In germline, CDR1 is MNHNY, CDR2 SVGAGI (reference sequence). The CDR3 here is CASSYEPGVNTEAFF. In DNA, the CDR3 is TGTGCCAGCAGTTACGAGCCAGGGGTGAACACTGAAGCTTTCTTT.

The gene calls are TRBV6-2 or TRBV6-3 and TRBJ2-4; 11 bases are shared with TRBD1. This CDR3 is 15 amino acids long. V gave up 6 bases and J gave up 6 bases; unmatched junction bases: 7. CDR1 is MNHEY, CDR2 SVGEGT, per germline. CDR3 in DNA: TGTGCCAGCAGCTCGCGGGGGACAGGGGGAAACATTCAGTACTTC. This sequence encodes CASSSRGTGGNIQYF.

The CDR3 protein is CASSQDPIGGYTF. In nucleotides, the CDR3 is TGTGCCAGCAGCCAAGATCCAATCGGGGGCTACACCTTC. This rearrangement joins TRBV3-1 (or the pseudogene TRBV3-2) to TRBJ1-2; D gene uncertain. Germline loops: CDR1 LGHDT, CDR2 YNNKEL (reference sequence). This CDR3 spans 13 amino acids. V dropped 0 bases and J dropped 8 bases, with 10 bases sitting between them.

The CDR3 DNA follows: TGTGCCAGTAGTACCCACGGGGGCGCGGCGAATGGCTACACCTTC. Translated, it gives CASSTHGGAANGYTF. The V and J genes are TRBV19 and TRBJ1-2, with TRBD1 as a possible D gene (6 bases). Deletions cut 4 bases from V and 6 bases from J, with 18 bases between. The CDR3 consists of 15 residues. In germline, CDR1 is LNHDA, CDR2 SQIVND (reference sequence).

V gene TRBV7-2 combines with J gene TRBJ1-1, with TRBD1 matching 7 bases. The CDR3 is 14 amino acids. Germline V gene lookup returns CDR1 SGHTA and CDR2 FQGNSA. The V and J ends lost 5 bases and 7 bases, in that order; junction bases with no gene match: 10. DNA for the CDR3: TGTGCCAGCAGCCGTATTGACAGGGCAAGTGAAGCTTTCTTT. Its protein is CASSRIDRASEAFF.

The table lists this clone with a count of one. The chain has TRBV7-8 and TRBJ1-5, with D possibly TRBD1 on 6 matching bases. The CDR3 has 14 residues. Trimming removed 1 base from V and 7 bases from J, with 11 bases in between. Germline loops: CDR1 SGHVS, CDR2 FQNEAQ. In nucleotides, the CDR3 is TGTGCCAGCAGCTTAGATCGGGGGCGGCAGCCCCAGCATTTT. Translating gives CASSLDRGRQPQHF.

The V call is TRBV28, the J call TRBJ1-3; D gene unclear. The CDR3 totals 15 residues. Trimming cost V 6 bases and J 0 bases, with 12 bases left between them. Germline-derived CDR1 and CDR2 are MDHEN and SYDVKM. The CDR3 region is CASSVVGISGNTIYF. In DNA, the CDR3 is TGTGCCAGCAGCGTTGTAGGGATCTCTGGAAACACCATATATTTT.

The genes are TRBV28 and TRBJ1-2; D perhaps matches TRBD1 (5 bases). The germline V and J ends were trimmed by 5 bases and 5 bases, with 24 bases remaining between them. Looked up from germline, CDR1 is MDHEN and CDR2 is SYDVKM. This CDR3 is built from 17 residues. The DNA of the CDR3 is TGTGCCAGCAGTCTATCCGGGAACAGGCCGCGAGGTTATGGCTACACCTTC. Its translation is CASSLSGNRPRGYGYTF.

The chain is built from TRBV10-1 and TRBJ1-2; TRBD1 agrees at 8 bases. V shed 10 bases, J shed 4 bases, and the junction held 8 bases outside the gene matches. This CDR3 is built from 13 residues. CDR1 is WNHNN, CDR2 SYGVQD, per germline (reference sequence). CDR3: CATRPDRGYGYTF. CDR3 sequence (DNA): TGCGCCACCCGACCTGACAGGGGCTATGGCTACACCTTC.

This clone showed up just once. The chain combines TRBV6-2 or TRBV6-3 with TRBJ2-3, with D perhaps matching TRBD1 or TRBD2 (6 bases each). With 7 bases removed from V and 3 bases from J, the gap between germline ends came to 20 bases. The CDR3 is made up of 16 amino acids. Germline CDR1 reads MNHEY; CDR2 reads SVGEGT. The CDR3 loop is CASTPRLARGTDTQYF. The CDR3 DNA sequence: TGTGCCAGCACCCCCCGGCTAGCGAGGGGGACAGATACGCAGTATTTT.

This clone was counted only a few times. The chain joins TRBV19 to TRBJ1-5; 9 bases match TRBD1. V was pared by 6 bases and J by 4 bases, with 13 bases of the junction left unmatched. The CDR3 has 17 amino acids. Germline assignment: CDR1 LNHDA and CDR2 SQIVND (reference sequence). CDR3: CASRIYQGGQGNQPQHF. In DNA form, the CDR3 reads TGTGCCAGTAGGATCTACCAGGGGGGACAGGGAAATCAGCCCCAGCATTTT.

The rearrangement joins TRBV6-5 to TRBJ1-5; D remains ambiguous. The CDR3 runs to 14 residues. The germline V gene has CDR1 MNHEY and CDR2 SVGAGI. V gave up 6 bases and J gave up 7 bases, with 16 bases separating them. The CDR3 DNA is TGTGCCAGCAGCAACGATCTTCAGGCCCAGCCCCAGCATTTT. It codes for CASSNDLQAQPQHF.

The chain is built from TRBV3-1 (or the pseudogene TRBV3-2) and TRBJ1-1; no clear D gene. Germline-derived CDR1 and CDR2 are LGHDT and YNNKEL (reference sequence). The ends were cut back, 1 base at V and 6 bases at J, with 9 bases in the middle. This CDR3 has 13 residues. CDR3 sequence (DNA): TGTGCCAGCAGCCAAGCCCGGGGTGCTGAAGCTTTCTTT. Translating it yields CASSQARGAEAFF.